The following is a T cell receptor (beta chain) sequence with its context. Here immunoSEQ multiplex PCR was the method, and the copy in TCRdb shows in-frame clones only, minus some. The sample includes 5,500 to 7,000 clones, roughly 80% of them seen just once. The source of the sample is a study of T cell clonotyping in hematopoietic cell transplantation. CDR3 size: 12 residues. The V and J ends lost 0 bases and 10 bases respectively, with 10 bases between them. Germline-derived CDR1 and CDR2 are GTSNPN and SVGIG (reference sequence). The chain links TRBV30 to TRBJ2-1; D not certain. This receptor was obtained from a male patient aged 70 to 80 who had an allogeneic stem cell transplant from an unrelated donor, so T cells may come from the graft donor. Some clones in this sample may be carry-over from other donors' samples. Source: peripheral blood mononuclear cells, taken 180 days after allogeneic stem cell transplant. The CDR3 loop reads CAWSVLDYEQFF. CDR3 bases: TGTGCCTGGAGTGTACTCGATTACGAGCAGTTCTTC.